This entry lists 26 T cell receptor beta chains sequenced from one sample in a study of cytomegalovirus exposure and HLA in healthy donors. Sequenced by immunoSEQ multiplex PCR; TCRdb stores in-frame clones only, minus some. The data contain more than 95,000 clones, 88% of them seen just once; the ten biggest clones take up more than 1.5%. The specimen sequenced was PBMCs. These receptors were taken from a man between 18 and 35 years old in good health and CMV-seronegative.

This clone has more than one count but fewer than ten. V is TRBV11-3 and J is TRBJ1-2, with 8 nucleotides matching TRBD1. Germline trimming cut 5 bases from V and 2 bases from J; bases unmatched to any gene: 10. The germline V gene has CDR1 SGHNT and CDR2 YENEEA. This CDR3 comprises 16 residues. In DNA form, the CDR3 reads TGTGCCAGCAGCCCGAGCCCAGGGGGCCTCAACTATGGCTACACCTTC. It encodes CASSPSPGGLNYGYTF.

The chain links TRBV29-1 to TRBJ2-3; 7 nucleotides agree with TRBD1. Per the germline V gene, CDR1 is SQVTM and CDR2 is ANQGSEA. V shed 6 bases and J 0 bases; nucleotides not matched to a gene: 6. The CDR3 consists of 14 residues. CDR3 in amino acids: CSVRTQGSTDTQYF. The CDR3 region has the DNA TGCAGCGTCCGTACACAGGGGAGCACAGATACGCAGTATTTT.

To note about this clone: An end of the junction does not agree with germline; a read error may underlie this. The rearrangement joins TRBV2 to TRBJ2-7; TRBD1 aligns across 10 bases. Germline CDR1 SNHLY, CDR2 FYNNEI. The CDR3 runs to 13 residues. The CDR3 loop is CASSAGFSGQGPF. Here the CDR3 DNA reads TGTGCCAGCAGTGCTGGGTTCTCGGGACAGGGGCCCTTC.

V usage is TRBV5-1 and J usage is TRBJ1-1; 9 nucleotides align to TRBD1. The CDR3 consists of 13 residues. The germline gives CDR1 SGHRS, CDR2 YFSETQ. V lost 4 bases to trimming and J lost 8 bases; unmatched junction nucleotides: 6. CDR3 bases: TGCGCCAGCAGCCCCGACAGGGGGTTCGAAGCTTTCTTT. It yields the protein CASSPDRGFEAFF.

The rearrangement uses TRBV6-6 and TRBJ2-1; 13 positions match TRBD2. CDR1 is MNHNY and CDR2 is SVGAGI in the germline V gene (reference sequence). This CDR3 comprises 14 residues. V lost 9 bases and J lost 6; bases outside the gene matches: 5. The CDR3 is CASQTSGRINEQFF. CDR3 DNA sequence: TGTGCCAGTCAGACTAGCGGGAGGATCAATGAGCAGTTCTTC.

The rearrangement uses TRBV6-4 and TRBJ2-2, with 7 bases aligning to TRBD1. The junction had 4 bases not matched to a gene; V was cut back by 0 bases and J by 3 bases. The CDR3 sequence is 16 residues long. Germline assignment: CDR1 MRHNA and CDR2 SNTAGT. CDR3 in DNA: TGTGCCAGCAGTGACTCAGGGGGCGCAGACACCGGGGAGCTGTTTTTT. Its protein product is CASSDSGGADTGELFF.

This chain joins TRBV5-5 and TRBJ1-2, with a tentative D call TRBD1 (5 bases). This CDR3 contains 15 residues. Germline lookup yields CDR1 SGHKS and CDR2 YYEKEE (reference sequence). V was cut by 4 bases and J by 0 bases, with 13 bases left in between. CDR3 nucleotide sequence: TGTGCCAGCAGCCTGGAGGAGGGACCTAACTATGGCTACACCTTC. Residues: CASSLEEGPNYGYTF.

The chain joins TRBV4-1 to TRBJ1-3; D is undetermined. Germline loops: CDR1 MGHRA, CDR2 YSYEKL. Trimming stripped 0 bases from V and 0 bases from J, with 6 bases between. This CDR3 comprises 15 residues. The CDR3, as DNA: TGCGCCAGCAGCCAAGACAGGTTCTCTGGAAACACCATATATTTT. Its translation: CASSQDRFSGNTIYF.

This clone was found once. This chain joins TRBV10-3 and TRBJ2-7, with 11 bases matching TRBD1. CDR1 ENHRY and CDR2 SYGVKD come from the germline V gene. This CDR3 is 14 amino acids long. V lost 6 bases, J lost 5 bases, and 6 bases stayed unmatched. Here the CDR3 DNA reads TGTGCCATCAGGCCGGGACAGGGGGGCGACGAGCAGTACTTC. It yields the protein CAIRPGQGGDEQYF.

The chain uses TRBV11-2 and TRBJ1-4; the D gene is possibly TRBD1 (5 bases). The CDR3 totals 16 residues. Trimming took off 6 bases at V and 3 bases at J, with 17 bases between the two ends. Germline V CDR1 and CDR2: SGHAT, FQNNGV. Written as DNA, the CDR3 is TGTGCCAGCAGGCCCCTTAGGGGCAGCTCTAATGAAAAACTGTTTTTT. This sequence encodes CASRPLRGSSNEKLFF.

This clone has only one observation. The chain joins TRBV7-9 to TRBJ2-7, with 7 bases aligning to TRBD2. This CDR3 is built from 15 residues. The V and J ends lost 5 bases and 2 bases, in that order; junction bases with no gene match: 9. CDR1 is SEHNR and CDR2 is FQNEAQ in the germline V gene (reference sequence). The CDR3 here is CASSPRTSTTYEQYF. DNA of the CDR3: TGTGCCAGCAGCCCAAGGACTAGTACTACCTACGAGCAGTACTTC.

The CDR3 protein is CASSPGEVSSYNEQFF. The CDR3 DNA is TGTGCCAGCAGTCCCGGGGAAGTTAGCTCCTACAATGAGCAGTTCTTC. V and J are TRBV27 and TRBJ2-1; TRBD2 might be the D (5 bases). CDR1 is MNHEY, CDR2 SMNVEV, per germline (reference sequence). The CDR3 has 16 residues. Between the trimmed V and J ends, which lost 5 bases and 0 bases, there was a span of 14 bases.

The gene calls are TRBV6-1 and TRBJ1-1; 9 nucleotides agree with TRBD1. The CDR3 loop spans 15 amino acids. V lost 5 bases to trimming and J lost 4 bases; unmatched junction nucleotides: 8. Per the germline V gene, CDR1 is MNHNS and CDR2 is SASEGT. CDR3 residues: CASSKYRGQSTEAFF. The CDR3 nucleotides are TGTGCCAGCAGTAAATACAGGGGGCAGAGCACTGAAGCTTTCTTT.

The gene calls are TRBV14 and TRBJ2-7; D is ambiguous. Trimming stripped 3 bases from V and 3 bases from J, with 9 bases between. There are 13 residues in the CDR3. Germline CDR1 reads SGHDN; CDR2 reads FVKESK. The CDR3 reads CASSHGGNYEQYF. The CDR3, as DNA: TGTGCCAGCAGCCATGGCGGCAACTACGAGCAGTACTTC.

The chain links TRBV7-8 to TRBJ1-1; weak D call: TRBD1 (6 bases). This CDR3 is 13 amino acids long. CDR1 SGHVS and CDR2 FQNEAQ come from the germline V gene. V was shortened by 2 bases and J by 7 bases, with 11 bases between the two germline ends. CDR3 amino acids: CASSLSRTVEAFF. In DNA form, the CDR3 reads TGTGCCAGCAGCTTATCGAGGACAGTTGAAGCTTTCTTT.

The chain combines TRBV5-1 with TRBJ2-7, with TRBD2 matching 9 bases. Looked up from germline, CDR1 is SGHRS and CDR2 is YFSETQ. V lost 3 bases and J lost 1; bases outside the gene matches: 11. This CDR3 is 17 amino acids long. CDR3 coding DNA: TGCGCCAGCAGCTCGGGGGCTAGCGGGGTGGGTTCCTACGAGCAGTACTTC. The encoded protein is CASSSGASGVGSYEQYF.

This sequence joins TRBV2 and TRBJ2-3, with D possibly matching TRBD2 (6 bases). CDR1 SNHLY and CDR2 FYNNEI come from the germline V gene. Trimming cost V 5 bases and J 0 bases, with 12 bases left between them. This CDR3 contains 15 residues. CDR3 in DNA: TGTGCCAGCAGTCGAGCGGGTGCTAGCACAGATACGCAGTATTTT. Translated: CASSRAGASTDTQYF. The full variable domain, completed using reference TRBV2 and TRBJ2-3, is EPEVTQTPSHQVTQMGQEVILRCVPISNHLYFYWYRQILGQKVEFLVSFYNNEISEKSEIFDDQFSVERPDGSNFTLKIRSTKLEDSAMYFCASSRAGASTDTQYFGPGTRLTVL.

This rearrangement joins TRBV28 to TRBJ2-3; TRBD2 agrees at 9 bases. The V gene's germline CDR1 is MDHEN and CDR2 SYDVKM. J gave up 4 bases and V 5 bases, and 10 bases lay outside the gene matches. The CDR3 covers 16 residues. Here the CDR3 reads CASSHLAGRGSDTQYF. The CDR3, as DNA: TGTGCCAGCAGTCATCTAGCGGGAAGGGGGTCAGATACGCAGTATTTT.

V usage is TRBV9 and J usage is TRBJ1-2; D is ambiguous. CDR1 is SGDLS, CDR2 YYNGEE, per germline. The V gene lost 0 bases and the J gene lost 0 bases, with 9 bases spanning the gap. The CDR3 extends over 15 amino acids. This chain's CDR3 is CASSVGAEPNYGYTF. The CDR3 DNA reads TGTGCCAGCAGCGTAGGCGCGGAACCTAACTATGGCTACACCTTC.

This clone was seen just once. The chain links TRBV4-1 to TRBJ2-1; 10 bases agree with TRBD2. Germline V gene data show CDR1 as MGHRA and CDR2 as YSYEKL. This CDR3 contains 17 residues. V shed 7 bases, J shed 7 bases, and the junction held 16 bases outside the gene matches. The CDR3 protein is CASNSPQRGGPLNEQFF. The CDR3 coding sequence is TGCGCCAGCAATTCACCCCAGCGGGGGGGCCCATTGAATGAGCAGTTCTTC.

This chain uses TRBV7-6 with TRBJ2-3, with 16 bases that match TRBD2. Trimming removed 5 bases from V and 2 bases from J; junction bases left unmatched: 7. Germline CDR1 reads SGHVS; CDR2 reads FNYEAQ. The CDR3 is 18 residues long. The CDR3 loop is CASSLGLAGGGPTDTQYF. The CDR3 region has the DNA TGTGCCAGCAGCCTGGGACTAGCGGGAGGGGGGCCCACAGATACGCAGTATTTT.

The chain combines TRBV29-1 with TRBJ1-4, with 7 bases fitting TRBD1. CDR1 and CDR2 (germline): SQVTM, ANQGSEA. This CDR3 contains 14 residues. The junction had 11 bases not matched to a gene; V was cut back by 7 bases and J by 6 bases. CDR3 bases: TGCAGCGGGGTTGGGGGCACAGGGGATGAAAAACTGTTTTTT. Amino acid sequence: CSGVGGTGDEKLFF.

This chain joins TRBV6-1 and TRBJ1-4, with 9 bases fitting TRBD1. The CDR3 runs 15 residues. V lost 4 bases and J lost 7; bases outside the gene matches: 7. Germline-derived CDR1 and CDR2 are MNHNS and SASEGT. CDR3: CASSGTGALREKLFF. DNA for the CDR3: TGTGCCAGCAGTGGGACAGGGGCTCTTCGTGAAAAACTGTTTTTT.

The chain has TRBV18 and TRBJ2-7, with 7 bases fitting TRBD1. The CDR3 is 15 residues long. Germline CDR1 and CDR2: KGHSH and LQKENI. V lost 2 bases and J lost 1; bases outside the gene matches: 5. DNA of the CDR3: TGTGCCAGCTCACCAGTTGAGACAGGGTCCTACGAGCAGTACTTC. Translation gives CASSPVETGSYEQYF.

This rearrangement joins TRBV5-8 to TRBJ2-2; the match to TRBD1 covers 8 bases. The germline CDR1 and CDR2 sequences are SGHTS and YDEGEE. J lost 3 bases, V lost 2 bases, and 6 bases had no gene match. CDR3 length: 16 residues. The CDR3 reads CASSFVGQGYTGELFF. The DNA for the CDR3 is TGTGCCAGCAGCTTTGTTGGACAGGGATACACCGGGGAGCTGTTTTTT.

V gene TRBV7-9 combines with J gene TRBJ1-6; 10 bases are a match to TRBD1. The CDR3 covers 16 residues. Germline V gives CDR1 SEHNR, CDR2 FQNEAQ (reference sequence). The ends lost 7 bases at V and 13 bases at J; junction bases unmatched: 16. This CDR3 is CASTETGGLSGTPLHF. As DNA, the CDR3 is TGTGCCAGCACCGAGACAGGGGGCCTTAGTGGAACCCCCCTCCACTTT.